These T cell receptor beta chains were read from a single sample in a study of CD8 T cells in Susac syndrome. MiXCR was run by TCRdb on the immunoSEQ multiplex PCR reads, yielding one entry per CDR3 protein. The sample yields 200,000 or so distinct CDR3 sequences, about 95% seen once. The sample taken for sequencing was CD8+ T cells from PBMCs. The receptors originated from a human donor with Susac syndrome. Both conserved end residues are part of each CDR3. Each record gives: V gene, J gene, clone size, D gene, CDR3 DNA, CDR3 protein. The D gene is left open where the match is weak. Rows may omit the clone size; those that give it use once, few, many or a size class.

TRBV3-1,TRBJ2-3,NA,NA,TGTGCCAGCAGCCAAATAGACAGGTTTGCAGATACGCAGTATTTT,CASSQIDRFADTQYF
TRBV27,TRBJ1-5,once,TRBD1,TGTGCCAGCAGTTTATCCGGTGGGCAGGGGGGCAATCAGCCCCAGCATTTT,CASSLSGGQGGNQPQHF
TRBV6-5,TRBJ1-2,NA,NA,TGTGCCAGCAGCAAAGGTACATATGGCTACACCTTC,CASSKGTYGYTF
TRBV5-6,TRBJ1-1,NA,NA,TGTGCCAGCAGCACTACGGGGAGGAGCACATCTGAAGCTTTCTTT,CASSTTGRSTSEAFF
TRBV11-2,TRBJ2-2,NA,NA,TGTGCCAGCAGCCAAGCTGGGTACACCGGGGAGCTGTTTTTT,CASSQAGYTGELFF
TRBV27,TRBJ2-1,once,NA,TGTGCCAGCAGTTTTGGGACCCGGAATGAGCAGTTCTTC,CASSFGTRNEQFF
TRBV7-9,TRBJ2-5,once,TRBD2,TGTGCCAGCAGCTTCACTAGCGGGGGGGCCGCAGAGACCCAGTACTTC,CASSFTSGGAAETQYF
TRBV6-1,TRBJ2-5,NA,NA,TGTGCCAGCAGGGAAGACAGGACGTCAGGGGCCCAGTACTTC,CASREDRTSGAQYF
TRBV7-9,TRBJ1-2,once,TRBD1,TGTGCCAGCAGCTTTCCTTATACAGGGGGAAACTATGGCTACACCTTC,CASSFPYTGGNYGYTF
TRBV29-1,TRBJ2-2,NA,NA,TGCAGCGTTGATCGGGTCAGCCCGAACACCGGGGAGCTGTTTTTT,CSVDRVSPNTGELFF
TRBV11-2,TRBJ1-5,NA,NA,TGTGCCAGCAGCCTGGACGGAAACAATCAGCCCCAGCATTTT,CASSLDGNNQPQHF
TRBV4-1,TRBJ1-6,NA,TRBD1,TGCGCCAGCACCAACGTCAGGGACAGTGCGAATAATTCACCCCTCCACTTT,CASTNVRDSANNSPLHF
TRBV12-3/TRBV12-4,TRBJ1-5,NA,TRBD1,TGTGCCAGCAGTTCCGGACAGGGTTTAGAGCCCCAGCATTTT,CASSSGQGLEPQHF
TRBV5-6,TRBJ2-7,NA,NA,TGTGCCAGCAGCTCATGGGGGCGGATATACGAGCAGTACTTC,CASSSWGRIYEQYF
TRBV5-4,TRBJ1-1,once,TRBD1,TGTGCCAGCAGCTCCATAACCCGGACAGGGGCCACTGAAGCTTTCTTT,CASSSITRTGATEAFF
TRBV12-3/TRBV12-4,TRBJ1-5,NA,NA,TGTGCCAGCAGCCCCTATCCCCCTCAGTTCAATCAGCCCCAGCATTTT,CASSPYPPQFNQPQHF
TRBV29-1,TRBJ2-7,NA,TRBD1,TGCAGCGTTATGGACAGGGGTGACGAGCAGTACTTC,CSVMDRGDEQYF
TRBV5-1,TRBJ1-1,NA,NA,TGCGCCAGCAGCCCGTGGACAGAGAACACTGAAGCTTTCTTT,CASSPWTENTEAFF
TRBV2,TRBJ2-1,NA,NA,TGTGCCAGCAGGGACAACCACGGGACCTACAATGAGCAGTTCTTC,CASRDNHGTYNEQFF
TRBV3-1,TRBJ2-3,NA,TRBD2,TGTGCCAGCGAACCAGCGGGGAGCACAGATACGCAGTATTTT,CASEPAGSTDTQYF
TRBV30,TRBJ1-5,NA,NA,TGTGCCTGGAGTCCCCGGACATGGGGGCTCAATCAGCCCCAGCATTTT,CAWSPRTWGLNQPQHF
TRBV20-1,TRBJ2-5,NA,TRBD2,TGCAGTGCTAGAAAGGGACTAGCGGGGATCCAGGGAGAGACCCAGTACTTC,CSARKGLAGIQGETQYF
TRBV19,TRBJ2-5,NA,TRBD1,TGTGCCAGTTCTCAGGGGGCGCGGGAGACCCAGTACTTC,CASSQGARETQYF
TRBV4-2,TRBJ2-7,NA,TRBD2,TGTGCCAGCAGCCAAGCTAGCGGGAGGCCTCCTGGAGAGTACGAGCAGTACTTC,CASSQASGRPPGEYEQYF